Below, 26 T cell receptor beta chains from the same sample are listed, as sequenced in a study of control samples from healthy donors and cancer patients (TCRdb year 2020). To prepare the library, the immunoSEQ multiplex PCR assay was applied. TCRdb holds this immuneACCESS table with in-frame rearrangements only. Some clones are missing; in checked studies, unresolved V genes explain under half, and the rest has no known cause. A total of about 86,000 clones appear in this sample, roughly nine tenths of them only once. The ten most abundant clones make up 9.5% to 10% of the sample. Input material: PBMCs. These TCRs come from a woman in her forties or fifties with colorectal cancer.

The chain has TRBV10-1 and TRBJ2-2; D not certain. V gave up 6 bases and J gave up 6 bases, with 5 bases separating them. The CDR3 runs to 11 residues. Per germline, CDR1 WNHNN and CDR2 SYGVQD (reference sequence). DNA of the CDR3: TGCGCCAGCAGCCACTCCGGGGAGCTGTTTTTT. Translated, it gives CASSHSGELFF.

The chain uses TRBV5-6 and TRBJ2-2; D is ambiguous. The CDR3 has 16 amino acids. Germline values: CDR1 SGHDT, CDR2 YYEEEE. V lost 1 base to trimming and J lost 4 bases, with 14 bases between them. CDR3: CASSLLSSRSTGELFF. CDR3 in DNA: TGTGCCAGCAGCTTGTTATCTTCGAGAAGCACCGGGGAGCTGTTTTTT.

The CDR3 bases are TGTGCCAGCAGTGAAAACGGATATGGCTACACCTTC. It is translated as CASSENGYGYTF. This sequence joins TRBV25-1 and TRBJ1-2; D gene uncertain. This CDR3 comprises 12 residues. Germline V CDR1 and CDR2: MGHDK, SYGVNS. V lost 2 bases and J 5 bases, leaving 6 bases between the germline ends.

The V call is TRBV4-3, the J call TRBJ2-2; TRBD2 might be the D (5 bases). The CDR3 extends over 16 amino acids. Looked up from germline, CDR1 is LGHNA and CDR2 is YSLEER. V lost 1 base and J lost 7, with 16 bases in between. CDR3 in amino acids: CASSQGGPGRGGELFF. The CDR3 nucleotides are TGCGCCAGCAGCCAAGGCGGGCCGGGCCGGGGCGGGGAGCTGTTTTTT.

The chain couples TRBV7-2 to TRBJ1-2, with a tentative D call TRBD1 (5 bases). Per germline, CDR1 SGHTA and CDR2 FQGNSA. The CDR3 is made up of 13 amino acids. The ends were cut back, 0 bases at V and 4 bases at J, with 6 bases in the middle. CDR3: CASSLATAYGYTF. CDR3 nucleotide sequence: TGTGCCAGCAGCTTAGCGACAGCCTATGGCTACACCTTC.

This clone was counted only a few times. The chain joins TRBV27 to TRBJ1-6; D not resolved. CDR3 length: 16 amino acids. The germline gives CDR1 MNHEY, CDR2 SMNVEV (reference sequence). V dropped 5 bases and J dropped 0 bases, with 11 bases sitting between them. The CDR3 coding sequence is TGTGCCAGCAGTCCCTACAAGAGCTCCTATAATTCACCCCTCCACTTT. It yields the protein CASSPYKSSYNSPLHF.

The CDR3 spells CASSLDRAPGAEAFF. The CDR3 DNA follows: TGCGCCAGCAGCTTGGACAGGGCGCCCGGGGCTGAAGCTTTCTTT. V and J are TRBV4-3 and TRBJ1-1, with TRBD1 matching over 8 bases. The ends lost 5 bases at V and 6 bases at J; junction bases unmatched: 11. Germline lookup yields CDR1 LGHNA and CDR2 YSLEER. The CDR3 is 15 residues long.

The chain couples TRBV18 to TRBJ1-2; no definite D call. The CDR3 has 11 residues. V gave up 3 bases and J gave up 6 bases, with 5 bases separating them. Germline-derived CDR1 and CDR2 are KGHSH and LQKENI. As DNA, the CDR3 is TGTGCCAGCTCACCGCTCAATGGCTACACCTTC. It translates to CASSPLNGYTF.

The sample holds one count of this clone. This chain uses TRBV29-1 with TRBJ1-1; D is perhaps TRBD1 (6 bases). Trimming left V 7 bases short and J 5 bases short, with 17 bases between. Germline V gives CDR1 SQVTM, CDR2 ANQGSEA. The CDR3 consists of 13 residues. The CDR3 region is CSASQGQATEAFF. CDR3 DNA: TGCAGCGCCTCACAGGGCCAGGCAACTGAAGCTTTCTTT.

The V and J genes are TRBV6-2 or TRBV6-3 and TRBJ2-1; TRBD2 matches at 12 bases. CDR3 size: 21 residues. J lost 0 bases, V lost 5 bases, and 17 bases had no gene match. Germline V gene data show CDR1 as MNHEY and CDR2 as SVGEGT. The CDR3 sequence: CASSLSRTSGVFTSSYNEQFF. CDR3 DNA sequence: TGTGCCAGCAGTCTTTCCCGGACTAGCGGGGTCTTTACCAGCTCCTACAATGAGCAGTTCTTC.

The CDR3 DNA reads as TGTGCCAGCAGCTGGGGTAGGGCTGTTAACACTGAAGCTTTCTTT. It specifies CASSWGRAVNTEAFF. V usage is TRBV7-8 and J usage is TRBJ1-1; the D is unclear. Germline V CDR1 and CDR2: SGHVS, FQNEAQ. CDR3 length: 15 residues. The V end lost 4 bases, the J end lost 2 bases, and 14 bases lay between the germline ends. Looking up the rest from reference TRBV7-8 and TRBJ1-1 gives the full variable domain: GAGVSQSPRYKVAKRGQDVALRCDPISGHVSLFWYQQALGQGPEFLTYFQNEAQLDKSGLPSDRFFAERPEGSVSTLKIQRTQQEDSAVYLCASSWGRAVNTEAFFGQGTRLTVV.

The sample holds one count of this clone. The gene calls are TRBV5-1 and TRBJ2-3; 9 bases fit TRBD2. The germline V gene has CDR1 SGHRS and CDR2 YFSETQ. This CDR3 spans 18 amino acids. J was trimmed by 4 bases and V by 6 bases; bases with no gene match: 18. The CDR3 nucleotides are TGCGCCAGCACAAAGTCTAGGGGCGCGGGACTAGCCCCAGATACGCAGTATTTT. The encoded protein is CASTKSRGAGLAPDTQYF.

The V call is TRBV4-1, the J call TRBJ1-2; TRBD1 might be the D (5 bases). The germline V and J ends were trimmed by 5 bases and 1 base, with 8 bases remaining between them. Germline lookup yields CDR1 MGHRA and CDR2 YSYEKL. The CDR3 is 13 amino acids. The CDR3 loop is CASSVQVNYGYTF. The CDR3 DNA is TGCGCCAGCAGCGTACAGGTTAACTATGGCTACACCTTC.

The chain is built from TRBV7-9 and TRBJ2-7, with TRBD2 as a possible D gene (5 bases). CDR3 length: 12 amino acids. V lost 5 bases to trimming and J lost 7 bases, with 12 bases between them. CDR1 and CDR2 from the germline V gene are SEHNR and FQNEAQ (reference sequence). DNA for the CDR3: TGTGCCAGCAGCCGAGGGAGTCGGGAGCAGTACGTC. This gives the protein CASSRGSREQYV.

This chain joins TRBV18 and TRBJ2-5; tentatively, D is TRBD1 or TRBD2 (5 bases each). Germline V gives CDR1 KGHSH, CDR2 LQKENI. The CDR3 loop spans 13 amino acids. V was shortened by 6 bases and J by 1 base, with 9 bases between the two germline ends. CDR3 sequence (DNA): TGTGCCAGCTCCGGGGACCTCCAAGAGACCCAGTACTTC. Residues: CASSGDLQETQYF.

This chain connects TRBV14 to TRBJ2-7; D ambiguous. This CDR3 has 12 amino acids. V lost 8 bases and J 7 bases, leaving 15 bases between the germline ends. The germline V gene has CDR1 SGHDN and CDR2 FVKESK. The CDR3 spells CASPYDACEQYV. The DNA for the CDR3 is TGTGCCAGCCCTTACGACGCGTGTGAGCAGTACGTC.

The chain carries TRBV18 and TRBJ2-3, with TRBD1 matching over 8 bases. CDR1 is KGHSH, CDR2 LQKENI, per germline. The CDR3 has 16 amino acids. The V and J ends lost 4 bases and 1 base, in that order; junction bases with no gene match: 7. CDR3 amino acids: CASSRQGAPRTDTQYF. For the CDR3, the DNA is TGTGCCAGCTCACGGCAGGGGGCGCCGCGCACAGATACGCAGTATTTT.

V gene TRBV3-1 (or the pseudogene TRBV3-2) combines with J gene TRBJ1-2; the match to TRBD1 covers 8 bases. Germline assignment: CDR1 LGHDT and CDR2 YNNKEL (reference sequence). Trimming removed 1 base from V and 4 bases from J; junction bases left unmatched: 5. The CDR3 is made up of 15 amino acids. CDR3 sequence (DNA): TGTGCCAGCAGCCAAGGGACAGGGAGCCCCTATGGCTACACCTTC. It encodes CASSQGTGSPYGYTF.

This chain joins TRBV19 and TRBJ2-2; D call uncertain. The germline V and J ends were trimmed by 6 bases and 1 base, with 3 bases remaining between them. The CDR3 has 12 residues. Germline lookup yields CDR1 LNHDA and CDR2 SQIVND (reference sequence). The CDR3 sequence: CASRKNTGELFF. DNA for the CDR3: TGTGCCAGTAGGAAGAACACCGGGGAGCTGTTTTTT.

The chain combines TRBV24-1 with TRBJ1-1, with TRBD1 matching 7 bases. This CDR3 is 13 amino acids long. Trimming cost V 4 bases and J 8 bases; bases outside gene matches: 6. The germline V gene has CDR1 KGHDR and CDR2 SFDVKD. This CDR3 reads CATSDPDREEAFF. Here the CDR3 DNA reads TGTGCCACCAGTGACCCCGACAGGGAGGAAGCTTTCTTT.

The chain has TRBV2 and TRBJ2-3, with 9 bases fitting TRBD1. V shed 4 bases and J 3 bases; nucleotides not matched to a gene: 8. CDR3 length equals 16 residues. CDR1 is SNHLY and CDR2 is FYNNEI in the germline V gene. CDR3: CASSAGQGRRTDTQYF. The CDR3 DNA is TGTGCCAGCAGTGCGGGACAGGGTAGGAGGACAGATACGCAGTATTTT.

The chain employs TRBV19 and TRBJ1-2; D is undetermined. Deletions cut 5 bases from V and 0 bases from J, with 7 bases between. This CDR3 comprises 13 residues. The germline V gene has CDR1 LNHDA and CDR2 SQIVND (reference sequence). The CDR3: CASSPASNYGYTF. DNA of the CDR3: TGTGCCAGTAGTCCCGCCTCTAACTATGGCTACACCTTC.

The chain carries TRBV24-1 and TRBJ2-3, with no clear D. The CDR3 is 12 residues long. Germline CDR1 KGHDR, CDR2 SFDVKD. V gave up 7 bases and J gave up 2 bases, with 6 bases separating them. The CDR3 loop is CATSTTTDTQYF. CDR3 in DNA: TGTGCCACCAGCACTACCACAGATACGCAGTATTTT.

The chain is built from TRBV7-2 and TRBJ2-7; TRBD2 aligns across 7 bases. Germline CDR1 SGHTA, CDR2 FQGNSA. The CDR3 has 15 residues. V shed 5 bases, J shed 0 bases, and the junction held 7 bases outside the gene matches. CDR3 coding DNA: TGTGCCAGCAGCGAGAGCCCGGGGGGCTCCTACGAGCAGTACGTC. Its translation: CASSESPGGSYEQYV.

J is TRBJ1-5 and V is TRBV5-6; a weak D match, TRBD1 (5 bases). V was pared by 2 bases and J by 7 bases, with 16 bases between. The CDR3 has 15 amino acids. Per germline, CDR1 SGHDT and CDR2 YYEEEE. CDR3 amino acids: CASSFRGNSGQPQHF. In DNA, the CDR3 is TGTGCCAGCAGCTTTAGGGGAAATTCGGGGCAGCCCCAGCATTTT. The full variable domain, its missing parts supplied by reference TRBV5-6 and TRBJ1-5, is DAGVTQSPTHLIKTRGQQVTLRCSPKSGHDTVSWYQQALGQGPQFIFQYYEEEERQRGNFPDRFSGHQFPNYSSELNVNALLLGDSALYLCASSFRGNSGQPQHFGDGTRLSIL.

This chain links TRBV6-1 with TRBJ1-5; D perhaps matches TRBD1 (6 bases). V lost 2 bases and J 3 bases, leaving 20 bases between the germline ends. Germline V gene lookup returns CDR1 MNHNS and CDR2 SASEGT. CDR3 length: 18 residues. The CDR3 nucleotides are TGTGCCAGCAGTGAAATCGTCATTCTAGGGGGGTTCAATCAGCCCCAGCATTTT. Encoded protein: CASSEIVILGGFNQPQHF.